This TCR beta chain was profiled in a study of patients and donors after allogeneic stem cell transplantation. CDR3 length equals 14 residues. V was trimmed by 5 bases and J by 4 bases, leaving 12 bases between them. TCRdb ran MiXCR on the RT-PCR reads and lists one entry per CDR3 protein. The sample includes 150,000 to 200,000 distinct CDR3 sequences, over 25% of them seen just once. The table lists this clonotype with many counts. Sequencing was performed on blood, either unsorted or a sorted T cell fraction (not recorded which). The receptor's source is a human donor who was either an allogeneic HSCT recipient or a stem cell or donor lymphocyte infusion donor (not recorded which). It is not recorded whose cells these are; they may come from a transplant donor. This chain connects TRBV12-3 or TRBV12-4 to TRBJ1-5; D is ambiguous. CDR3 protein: CASSPGWVNQPQHF. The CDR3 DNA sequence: TGTGCCAGCAGTCCCGGGTGGGTAAATCAGCCCCAGCATTTT.